This TCR beta chain stems from a study of PD-L1 blockade in urothelial cancer. Time point indicated: pretreatment peripheral blood. The CDR3 is 14 amino acids. V was shortened by 2 bases and J by 1 base, with 9 bases between the two germline ends. CDR1 is SGHRS, CDR2 YFSETQ, per germline. Using immunoSEQ multiplex PCR, the repertoire was profiled, and TCRdb retains in-frame clones only, with some absent. This sample has approximately 63,000 clones, with over 75% found just once. This chain uses TRBV5-1 with TRBJ1-1, with D maybe TRBD1 (5 bases). The TCR sequence derives from a man aged 70 or older with urothelial cancer. The sample consisted of PBMCs, taken around atezolizumab (anti-PD-L1) treatment. The CDR3 DNA follows: TGCGCCAGCAGCTTTGACAGAAGGAACACTGAAGCTTTCTTT. Protein: CASSFDRRNTEAFF.